The T cell receptor beta chain under discussion was sequenced for a study of T-cell memory formation after mild COVID-19. Study-level findings and limits: Contracting clones from day 15 to 85 had balanced CD4/CD8; later expanders favoured CD4+. The study found contracting CD4+ clones mainly in CM and EM and contracting CD8+ clones in EMRA.

In this sample, this clonotype turned up a few times. No antigen is known for it. TCRdb re-derived calls from the 5' RACE reads in MiXCR, one entry per CDR3 protein. The sample lists around 110,000 distinct CDR3 sequences; approximately 14% were seen once. Between the trimmed V and J ends, which lost 5 bases and 9 bases, there was a span of 20 bases. CDR3 size: 15 residues. From germline, CDR1 is SGHAT and CDR2 FQNNGV. Material: PBMCs or a T cell subset sorted from them (not recorded which). The rearrangement uses TRBV11-2 and TRBJ2-1; D might be TRBD1 (5 bases). This TCR was sampled from a man between 18 and 29 years old who had mild COVID-19 (a few samples of this study predate the infection). Cell type and time point are not known. CDR3 sequence (DNA): TGTGCCAGCAGCGTGGTCAGGGAAATCGTTGGTGAGCAGTTCTTC. Translated, it gives CASSVVREIVGEQFF.